A selection of T cell receptor beta chains follows, all from one sample in a study of T cell changes during pregnancy in multiple sclerosis. Clones were read by immunoSEQ multiplex PCR, and TCRdb kept only the in-frame ones, dropping some. The sample yields tens of thousands of clones, about 90% seen once. The material was peripheral blood, obtained in the second trimester of pregnancy. These receptors came from a female donor with multiple sclerosis, enrolled in a pregnancy study. CDR3s include the opening cysteine and the closing phenylalanine or tryptophan. A D gene is named only where the DNA matches it firmly. Clone size is not always given. Where it is, it says once, few, many or a class for expanded clones.

V	D	J	size	CDR3	DNA
TRBV29-1	TRBD2	TRBJ2-1	-	CSVDWVLAGGPIFYNEQFF	TGCAGCGTTGATTGGGTTCTAGCGGGGGGCCCCATTTTTTACAATGAGCAGTTCTTC
TRBV19	-	TRBJ2-1	-	CASSIDRNEQFF	TGTGCCAGTAGTATAGATCGTAATGAGCAGTTCTTC
TRBV7-2	TRBD1	TRBJ1-2	-	CASSWTGGGYTF	TGTGCCAGCAGCTGGACAGGGGGCGGCTACACCTTC
TRBV11-2	TRBD1	TRBJ1-1	-	CASSYRQGMNTEAFF	TGTGCCAGCAGCTATAGACAGGGCATGAACACTGAAGCTTTCTTT
TRBV19	-	TRBJ1-3	-	CASSIMDTLQTISGNTIYF	TGTGCCAGTAGTATCATGGACACCTTACAAACAATCTCTGGAAACACCATATATTTT
TRBV10-1	-	TRBJ1-1	-	CASEVGTEAFF	TGCGCCAGCGAGGTTGGCACTGAAGCTTTCTTT
TRBV27	TRBD2	TRBJ2-1	-	CASSSGTSAYNEQFF	TGTGCCAGCAGTTCCGGGACTAGCGCGTACAATGAGCAGTTCTTC
TRBV6-5	TRBD1	TRBJ2-7	once	CASSPGQGTYEQYF	TGTGCCAGCAGTCCGGGACAGGGCACCTACGAGCAGTACTTC
TRBV2	-	TRBJ2-2	few	CASSVGQGYGELFF	TGTGCCAGCAGTGTCGGGCAGGGGTACGGGGAGCTGTTTTTT
TRBV6-1	-	TRBJ1-2	-	CASAAEGGANYGYTF	TGTGCCAGTGCCGCGGAGGGCGGCGCGAACTATGGCTACACCTTC
TRBV5-6	-	TRBJ1-2	few	CASSSQVSGYTF	TGTGCCAGCAGCTCACAGGTCTCTGGCTACACCTTC
TRBV7-2	TRBD1	TRBJ1-4	-	CASSLDSRGQKKLFF	TGTGCCAGCAGCTTAGATTCCAGGGGGCAAAAAAAACTGTTTTTT
TRBV27	TRBD1	TRBJ1-2	-	CASSFRTGDGYTF	TGTGCCAGCAGTTTCAGGACAGGGGATGGCTACACCTTC
TRBV29-1	TRBD1	TRBJ1-1	few	CSVKQGPMNTEAFF	TGCAGCGTTAAACAGGGGCCGATGAACACTGAAGCTTTCTTT
TRBV30	-	TRBJ1-1	few	CAWTTGNTEAFF	TGTGCCTGGACGACAGGGAACACTGAAGCTTTCTTT
TRBV19	TRBD1	TRBJ2-7	-	CASSGTGGFYEQYF	TGTGCCAGTAGTGGGACAGGTGGTTTCTACGAGCAGTACTTC
TRBV29-1	TRBD1	TRBJ2-7	-	CSVTGTGDSYEQYF	TGCAGCGTAACCGGGACAGGGGATTCCTACGAGCAGTACTTC
TRBV7-2	-	TRBJ2-5	-	CASSPIAYQETQYF	TGTGCCAGCAGCCCTATTGCCTACCAAGAGACCCAGTACTTC
TRBV7-2	-	TRBJ2-7	-	CASSAVRGYNEQYF	TGTGCCAGCAGCGCCGTGAGAGGGTACAACGAGCAGTACTTC
TRBV4-3	TRBD1	TRBJ2-3	-	CASSPRQGITDTQYF	TGCGCCAGCAGCCCCAGACAGGGAATCACAGATACGCAGTATTTT
TRBV30	-	TRBJ1-2	-	CAWNGGAGDGYTF	TGTGCCTGGAATGGAGGGGCTGGGGATGGCTACACCTTC
TRBV7-8	-	TRBJ2-6	once	CASSFPVGSGANVLTF	TGTGCCAGCAGCTTCCCGGTTGGCTCTGGGGCCAACGTCCTGACTTTC
TRBV5-1	-	TRBJ2-3	-	CASSLDSDTQYF	TGCGCCAGCAGCTTGGACTCAGATACGCAGTATTTT
TRBV25-1	TRBD2	TRBJ2-5	-	CASTDLLAGGPEGTQYF	TGTGCCAGCACAGACCTTCTAGCGGGGGGGCCGGAGGGGACCCAGTACTTC
TRBV7-3	-	TRBJ1-6	-	CASSLAQGWGSPLHF	TGTGCCAGCAGCTTAGCACAGGGCTGGGGTTCACCCCTCCACTTT
TRBV7-9	TRBD1	TRBJ1-4	-	CASSLAGQGARRTNEKLFF	TGTGCCAGCAGCTTAGCGGGACAGGGGGCCAGAAGAACTAATGAAAAACTGTTTTTT
TRBV10-3	TRBD1	TRBJ1-2	-	CAIGKQGDAYGYTF	TGTGCCATCGGCAAACAGGGGGACGCCTATGGCTACACCTTC
TRBV19	-	TRBJ2-1	-	CASRPGLNPFRTNNEQFF	TGTGCCAGTAGACCGGGACTTAACCCCTTCCGGACGAACAATGAGCAGTTCTTC
TRBV9	TRBD1	TRBJ1-2	-	CASSVSGQGAMYGDGYTF	TGTGCCAGCAGCGTTTCGGGACAGGGGGCCATGTATGGGGATGGCTACACCTTC
TRBV28	TRBD2	TRBJ2-5	-	CASSLSGGETQYF	TGTGCCAGCAGTTTAAGCGGGGGGGAGACCCAGTACTTC
TRBV2	TRBD2	TRBJ2-7	-	CAGKTSGGREYF	TGTGCCGGCAAGACTAGCGGGGGCCGGGAGTACTTC
TRBV6-5	TRBD1	TRBJ1-4	-	CASSRDRLNEKLFF	TGTGCCAGCAGTCGGGACAGGTTAAATGAAAAACTGTTTTTT
TRBV19	TRBD2	TRBJ2-7	-	CASSRTSGGSSYEQYF	TGTGCCAGTAGTAGGACTAGCGGGGGATCATCCTACGAGCAGTACTTC
TRBV10-3	-	TRBJ2-7	once	CAISNRRGLTYEQYF	TGTGCCATCAGCAATAGGAGGGGATTAACCTACGAGCAGTACTTC
TRBV11-2	-	TRBJ1-1	-	CASSLGTANTEAFF	TGTGCCAGCAGCTTAGGGACAGCGAACACTGAAGCTTTCTTT
TRBV7-9	-	TRBJ1-1	few	CASSLKGTLTEAFF	TGTGCCAGCAGCTTAAAAGGGACTCTTACTGAAGCTTTCTTT
TRBV30	TRBD2	TRBJ2-3	-	CAWSGTGGRDTQYF	TGTGCCTGGAGTGGAACGGGGGGGCGTGATACGCAGTATTTT
TRBV15	-	TRBJ1-1	-	CATSRSGMANTEAFF	TGTGCCACCAGCAGGTCGGGGATGGCGAACACTGAAGCTTTCTTT
TRBV5-4	-	TRBJ2-3	-	CASSRTSGTDTQYF	TGTGCCAGCAGCCGGACATCGGGCACAGATACGCAGTATTTT
TRBV7-2	-	TRBJ1-1	-	CASSLLGMNTEAFF	TGTGCCAGCAGCCTTCTCGGTATGAACACTGAAGCTTTCTTT
TRBV11-2	-	TRBJ1-1	-	CASSSLGQPGGEAFF	TGTGCCAGCAGCTCCCTCGGACAGCCTGGGGGTGAAGCTTTCTTT
TRBV15	TRBD1	TRBJ2-2	-	CATLPGQGPTPNTGELFF	TGTGCCACTTTACCAGGACAGGGCCCTACCCCGAACACCGGGGAGCTGTTTTTT
TRBV19	TRBD1	TRBJ1-3	once	CASTHRGSGNTIYF	TGTGCCAGTACCCACAGGGGGTCGGGAAACACCATATATTTT
TRBV6-5	-	TRBJ1-1	-	CASSYSRVRREAFF	TGTGCCAGCAGTTACTCGAGAGTCCGGAGAGAAGCTTTCTTT
TRBV5-5	-	TRBJ2-7	-	CASSFRRDLPTYEQYF	TGTGCCAGCAGCTTTCGACGGGACTTACCGACCTACGAGCAGTACTTC
TRBV6-5	-	TRBJ2-7	-	CASSPGSLGEQYF	TGTGCCAGCAGTCCCGGGTCCCTGGGCGAGCAGTACTTC
TRBV6-6	TRBD2	TRBJ2-7	-	CASSSLAGDYEQYF	TGTGCCAGCAGTTCCCTAGCGGGGGACTACGAGCAGTACTTC
TRBV9	TRBD1	TRBJ2-7	-	CASSVEATGVFYEQYF	TGTGCCAGCAGCGTAGAAGCTACAGGGGTGTTCTACGAGCAGTACTTC
TRBV5-6	TRBD1	TRBJ1-6	-	CASSLGTGGNSPLHF	TGTGCCAGCAGCTTGGGGACAGGGGGCAATTCACCCCTCCACTTT
TRBV2	TRBD1	TRBJ2-2	once	CASRGQGASLVTGELFF	TGTGCCAGCAGGGGACAGGGGGCCTCGCTTGTCACCGGGGAGCTGTTTTTT
TRBV23-1	-	TRBJ1-2	-	CASSQSGQNYGYTF	TGCGCCAGCAGTCAATCGGGACAAAACTATGGCTACACCTTC
TRBV5-4	TRBD2	TRBJ2-3	-	CASSLYGGAGDTQYF	TGTGCCAGCAGCTTATACGGGGGGGCCGGGGATACGCAGTATTTT
TRBV4-2	TRBD2	TRBJ2-3	-	CASSQGGLAVRNTQYF	TGTGCCAGCAGCCAGGGGGGACTAGCAGTCCGAAATACGCAGTATTTT
TRBV7-9	-	TRBJ2-7	-	CASSPQGIDEQYF	TGTGCCAGCAGCCCACAGGGCATTGACGAGCAGTACTTC
TRBV9	TRBD2	TRBJ2-1	-	CASSSRLAGGGNEQFF	TGTGCCAGCAGCTCCCGACTAGCGGGGGGAGGGAATGAGCAGTTCTTC